The 18 T cell receptor beta chains given below trace back to one sample, sequenced in a study of glioma-infiltrating T cells. The iRepertoire nested amplicon-rescue multiplex PCR amplified TCR alpha and beta CDR3s from RNA. Each CDR3 protein is one row after TCRdb ran MiXCR on the multiplex PCR reads. The sample has about 410,000 distinct CDR3 sequences, roughly two fifths seen once; the top ten hold 12%. The source material was glioma tissue, nonneoplastic brain tissue, or PBMCs (not recorded which). Receptor source: a human donor with low-grade glioma or glioblastoma, undergoing nonglioma brain surgery, or in good health (not recorded which).

A few counts support this clonotype. The rearrangement joins TRBV29-1 to TRBJ2-5; D may be TRBD2 (6 bases). V lost 6 bases, J lost 0 bases, and 11 bases lay in between. Germline V gene lookup returns CDR1 SQVTM and CDR2 ANQGSEA. CDR3 length: 13 amino acids. CDR3 loop: CSVQREYQETQYF. As DNA, the CDR3 is TGCAGCGTCCAACGGGAGTACCAAGAGACCCAGTACTTC.

This clonotype is a singleton in its sample. This chain joins TRBV6-2 or TRBV6-3 and TRBJ2-7; D possibly corresponds to TRBD1 (5 bases). The CDR3 is 14 residues long. V dropped 5 bases and J dropped 4 bases, with 15 bases sitting between them. Germline V lookup: CDR1 MNHEY, CDR2 SVGEGT. The CDR3 sequence: CASSDPRQKYEQYF. The CDR3 DNA reads as TGTGCCAGCAGTGACCCAAGACAGAAGTACGAGCAGTACTTC.

This clonotype was counted between two and nine times. It may be a read error: a sequence one base away is much more abundant. V gene TRBV28 combines with J gene TRBJ2-7; D uncertain. There are 13 residues in the CDR3. V gave up 10 bases and J gave up 3 bases, with 16 bases separating them. Looked up from germline, CDR1 is MDHEN and CDR2 is SYDVKM. The CDR3 protein is CATHRIGNYEQYF. In DNA, the CDR3 is TGTGCCACCCATCGGATAGGGAACTACGAGCAGTACTTC. The full variable domain, with the rest looked up from reference TRBV28 and TRBJ2-7, is DVKVTQSSRYLVKRTGEKVFLECVQDMDHENMFWYRQDPGLGLRLIYFSYDVKMKEKGDIPEGYSVSREKKERFSLILESASTNQTSMYLCATHRIGNYEQYFGPGTRLTVT.

This clonotype was observed a few times. The rearrangement links TRBV4-1 to TRBJ1-6, with a possible D match to TRBD1 (5 bases). This CDR3 comprises 15 residues. V lost 5 bases and J lost 6, with 14 bases in between. Germline CDR1 MGHRA, CDR2 YSYEKL. This chain's CDR3 is CASSFQGMGNSPLHF. The CDR3 coding sequence is TGCGCCAGCAGCTTTCAGGGTATGGGTAATTCACCCCTCCACTTT.

To note about this clonotype: Compared with germline, one end of the junction differs, possibly owing to a read error. The CDR3 is CASSGAGDYEKFF. CDR3 DNA sequence: TGTGCCAGCAGTGGAGCGGGAGACTATGAGAAGTTCTTC. This chain joins TRBV7-2 and TRBJ2-1; 8 bases line up with TRBD2. Germline CDR1 reads SGHTA; CDR2 reads FQGNSA. This CDR3 spans 13 amino acids.

The rearrangement joins TRBV6-6 to TRBJ2-1; TRBD2 matches 9 bases. The CDR3 sequence is 17 residues long. Unmatched junction bases numbered 8, after V lost 0 bases and J lost 5 bases. In germline, CDR1 is MNHNY, CDR2 SVGAGI (reference sequence). CDR3 region: CASSYSLASGTHNEQFF. CDR3 bases: TGTGCCAGCAGTTACTCGTTGGCTAGCGGGACCCACAATGAGCAGTTCTTC.

The chain links TRBV6-1 to TRBJ1-6; 9 bases map to TRBD1. V lost 8 bases and J lost 7; bases outside the gene matches: 3. The CDR3 contains 13 residues. Germline assignment: CDR1 MNHNS and CDR2 SASEGT. CDR3 DNA sequence: TGTGCCAGCGGGACAGGGATAAATTCACCCCTCCACTTT. Amino acids: CASGTGINSPLHF.

This chain joins TRBV20-1 and TRBJ2-5, with 7 bases aligning to TRBD1. CDR3 length: 16 amino acids. Unmatched junction bases numbered 11, after V lost 0 bases and J lost 4 bases. CDR1 DFQATT and CDR2 SNEGSKA come from the germline V gene (reference sequence). In DNA, the CDR3 is TGCAGTGCTAGAGATCGAAGACAGGGTCGGTCAGAGACCCAGTACTTC. It encodes CSARDRRQGRSETQYF.

This clonotype was counted a few times. V and J are TRBV7-9 and TRBJ2-5; 11 bases line up with TRBD1. This CDR3 is 14 amino acids long. Germline V CDR1 and CDR2: SEHNR, FQNEAQ (reference sequence). The trim removed 5 bases at V and 4 bases at J, leaving 3 bases unmatched. As DNA, the CDR3 is TGTGCCAGCAGCCCCGGGACAGGGGGAGAGACCCAGTACTTC. This encodes CASSPGTGGETQYF.

On this clonotype itself: A much larger clone differs from this one at a single base, so this may be a read error. This sequence joins TRBV24-1 and TRBJ2-2; a weak D match, TRBD1 (7 bases). The CDR3 runs 18 residues. Germline CDR1 and CDR2: KGHDR and SFDVKD. Trimming left V 11 bases short and J 7 bases short, with 31 bases between. DNA for the CDR3: TGTGCCAGCACAACCTTCCTCCCAAGACAGGGAGGCAACGGGGAGCTGTTTTTT. Its protein is CASTTFLPRQGGNGELFF.

This clonotype was observed a few times. The rearrangement uses TRBV6-2 or TRBV6-3 and TRBJ2-1; D is ambiguous. Germline assignment: CDR1 MNHEY and CDR2 SVGEGT. V was cut by 2 bases and J by 7 bases, with 12 bases left in between. The CDR3 is 14 residues long. CDR3 in amino acids: CASSYGPGVNEQFF. In DNA form, the CDR3 reads TGTGCCAGCAGTTACGGTCCCGGAGTAAATGAGCAGTTCTTC.

As regards this clonotype: The junction differs from germline at one of its ends, possibly a read error. The chain carries TRBV20-1 and TRBJ2-1; TRBD1 is a possible D gene (6 bases). CDR1 is DFQATT and CDR2 is SNEGSKA in the germline V gene (reference sequence). There are 13 residues in the CDR3. The CDR3 nucleotides are TGCAGTACTAGAGGGGGTTCCTACAATGAGCAGTTCTTC. Its translation is CSTRGGSYNEQFF.

Regarding this clonotype: Given a much more abundant clone one base away, this may be a read error. V gene TRBV6-1 combines with J gene TRBJ1-6; D possibly corresponds to TRBD1 (6 bases). This CDR3 spans 16 amino acids. Germline V lookup: CDR1 MNHNS, CDR2 SASEGT. Here the CDR3 DNA reads TGTGCCAGCAGTGAAGCGTGGGGCAGGGACAATTCACCCCTCCAGTTT. The encoded protein is CASSEAWGRDNSPLQF.

The sample holds a few counts of this clonotype. CDR3 loop: CASSPGTGGERGQFF. CDR3 bases: TGCGCCAGCAGCCCGGGGACAGGGGGCGAAAGGGGGCAGTTCTTC. The gene calls are TRBV5-1 and TRBJ2-1; 12 bases align to TRBD1. V shed 4 bases, J shed 12 bases, and the junction held 11 bases outside the gene matches. The germline V gene has CDR1 SGHRS and CDR2 YFSETQ. The CDR3 totals 15 residues.

The chain links TRBV7-2 to TRBJ1-4; 7 nucleotides align to TRBD1. The CDR3 is 14 residues long. Germline V CDR1 and CDR2: SGHTA, FQGNSA. V shed 5 bases, J shed 8 bases, and the junction held 8 bases outside the gene matches. CDR3 sequence: CASSPDRWDEKLFF. The CDR3 DNA reads as TGTGCCAGCAGCCCGGACAGGTGGGACGAAAAACTGTTTTTT.

The chain joins TRBV12-3 or TRBV12-4 to TRBJ1-2; TRBD1 matches at 10 bases. This CDR3 spans 14 amino acids. V was pared by 6 bases and J by 4 bases, with 5 bases of the junction left unmatched. CDR3 coding DNA: TGTGCCAGCAGGCGGACAGGGGGGGTCTATGGCTACACCTTC. Protein product: CASRRTGGVYGYTF.

The table lists this clonotype with a few counts. V gene TRBV5-4 combines with J gene TRBJ2-7, with D maybe TRBD2 (5 bases). The CDR3 is 13 amino acids. V lost 4 bases to trimming and J lost 0 bases, with 8 bases between them. Germline V gene data show CDR1 as SGHNT and CDR2 as YYREEE (reference sequence). CDR3 residues: CASSSGPSYEQYF. CDR3 sequence (DNA): TGTGCCAGCAGCAGCGGTCCCTCCTACGAGCAGTACTTC.

This clonotype appeared a few times. The gene calls are TRBV7-2 and TRBJ2-3; D ambiguous. The V end was cut by 1 base, the J end by 0 bases, with 11 bases between. CDR1 SGHTA and CDR2 FQGNSA come from the germline V gene. This CDR3 contains 16 residues. CDR3 in amino acids: CASSLVTWASTDTQYF. The CDR3 nucleotides are TGTGCCAGCAGCTTAGTGACGTGGGCTAGCACAGATACGCAGTATTTT.